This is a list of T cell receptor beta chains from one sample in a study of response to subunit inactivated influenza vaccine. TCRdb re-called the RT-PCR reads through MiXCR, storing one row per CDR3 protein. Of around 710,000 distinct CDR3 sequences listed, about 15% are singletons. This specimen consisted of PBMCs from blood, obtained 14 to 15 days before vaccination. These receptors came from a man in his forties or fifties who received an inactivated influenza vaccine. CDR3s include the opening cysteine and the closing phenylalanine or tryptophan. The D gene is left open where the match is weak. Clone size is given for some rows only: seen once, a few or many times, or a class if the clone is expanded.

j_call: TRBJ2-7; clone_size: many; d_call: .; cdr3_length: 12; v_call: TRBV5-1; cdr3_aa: CASSLGQYEQYF; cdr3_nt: TGCGCCAGCAGCTTGGGACAGTACGAGCAGTACTTC
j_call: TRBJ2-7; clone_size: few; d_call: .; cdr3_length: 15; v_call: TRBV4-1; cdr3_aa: CASSQVGTVTYEQYF; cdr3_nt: TGCGCCAGCAGCCAAGTAGGGACGGTAACCTACGAGCAGTACTTC
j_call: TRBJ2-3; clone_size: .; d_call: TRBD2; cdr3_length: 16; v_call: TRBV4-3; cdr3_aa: CASSQERGWGGDTQYF; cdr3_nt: TGCGCCAGCAGCCAAGAACGGGGGTGGGGGGGAGATACGCAGTATTTT
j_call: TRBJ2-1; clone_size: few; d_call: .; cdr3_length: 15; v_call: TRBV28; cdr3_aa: CASGFRRHDYNEQFF; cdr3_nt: TGTGCCAGCGGATTTAGACGACACGACTACAATGAGCAGTTCTTC
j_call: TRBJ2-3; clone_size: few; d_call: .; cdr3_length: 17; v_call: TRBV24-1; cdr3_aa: CATSDLPGKVGTDTQYF; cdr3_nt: TGTGCCACCAGTGATTTGCCAGGGAAGGTTGGCACAGATACGCAGTATTTT
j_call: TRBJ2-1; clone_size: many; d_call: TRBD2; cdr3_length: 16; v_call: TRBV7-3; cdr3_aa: CASSLTLAGSHNEQFF; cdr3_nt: TGTGCCAGCAGCTTAACACTAGCGGGATCCCACAATGAGCAGTTCTTC
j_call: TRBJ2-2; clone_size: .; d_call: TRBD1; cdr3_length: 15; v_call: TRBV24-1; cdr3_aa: CATSQGTGGSGELFF; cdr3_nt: TGTGCCACCAGTCAGGGGACAGGGGGATCCGGGGAGCTGTTTTTT
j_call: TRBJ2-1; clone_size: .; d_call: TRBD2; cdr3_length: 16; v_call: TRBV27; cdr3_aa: CASSRTGTSGRGNQFF; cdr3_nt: TGTGCCAGCAGTCGTACCGGGACTAGCGGGAGGGGGAACCAGTTCTTC
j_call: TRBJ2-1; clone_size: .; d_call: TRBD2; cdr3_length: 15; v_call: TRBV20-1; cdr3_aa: CSAPLGAGGIHEQFF; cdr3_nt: TGCAGTGCTCCCCTGGGGGCGGGGGGCATCCATGAGCAGTTCTTC
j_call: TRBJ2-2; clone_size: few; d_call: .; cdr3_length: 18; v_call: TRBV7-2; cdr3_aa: CASSLRTPDYPNTGELFF; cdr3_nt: TGTGCCAGCAGCTTGCGGACTCCGGACTACCCGAACACCGGGGAGCTGTTTTTT
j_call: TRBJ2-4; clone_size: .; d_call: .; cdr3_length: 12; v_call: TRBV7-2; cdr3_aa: CASSFDRRVQYF; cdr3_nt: TGTGCCAGCAGCTTCGACAGGAGGGTTCAGTACTTC
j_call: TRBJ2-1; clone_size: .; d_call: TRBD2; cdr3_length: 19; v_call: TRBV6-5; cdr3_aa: CASSSLGAGGPGSYNEQFF; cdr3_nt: TGTGCCAGCAGTTCCCTTGGGGCGGGGGGCCCCGGCTCCTACAATGAGCAGTTCTTC
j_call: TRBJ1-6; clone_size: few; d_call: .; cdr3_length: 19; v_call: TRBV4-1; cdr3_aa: CASSQLPWTPILYNSPLHF; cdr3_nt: TGCGCCAGCAGCCAGCTCCCTTGGACACCTATACTCTATAATTCACCCCTCCACTTT
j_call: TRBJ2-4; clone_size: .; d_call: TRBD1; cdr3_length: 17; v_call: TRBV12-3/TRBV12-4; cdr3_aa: CASSSRDRGMAKNIQYF; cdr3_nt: TGTGCCAGCAGTTCCCGGGACAGGGGGATGGCCAAAAACATTCAGTACTTC